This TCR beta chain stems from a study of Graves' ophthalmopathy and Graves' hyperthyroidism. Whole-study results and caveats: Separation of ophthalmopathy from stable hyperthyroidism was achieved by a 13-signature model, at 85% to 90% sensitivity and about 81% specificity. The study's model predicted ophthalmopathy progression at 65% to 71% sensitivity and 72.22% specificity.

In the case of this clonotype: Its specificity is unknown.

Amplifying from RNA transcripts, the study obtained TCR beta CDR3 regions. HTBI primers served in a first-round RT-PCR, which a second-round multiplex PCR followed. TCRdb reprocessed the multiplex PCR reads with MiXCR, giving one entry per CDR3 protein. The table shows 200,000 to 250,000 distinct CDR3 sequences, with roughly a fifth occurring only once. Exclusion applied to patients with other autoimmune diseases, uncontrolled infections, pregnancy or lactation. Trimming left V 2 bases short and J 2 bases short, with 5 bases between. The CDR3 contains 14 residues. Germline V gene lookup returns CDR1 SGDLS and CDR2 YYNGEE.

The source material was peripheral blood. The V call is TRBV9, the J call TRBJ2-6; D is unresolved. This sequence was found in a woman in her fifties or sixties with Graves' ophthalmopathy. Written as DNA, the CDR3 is TGTGCCAGCAGCGTTCATCCTGGGGCCAACGTCCTGACTTTC. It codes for CASSVHPGANVLTF.